The 17 T cell receptor beta chains below all came from one sample that was sequenced in a study of cytomegalovirus exposure and HLA in healthy donors. Both 60 Vbeta primers and 13 Jbeta primers went into the PCR. The repertoire was sequenced with immunoSEQ multiplex PCR; TCRdb's copy has only in-frame clones and lacks some. The sample contains 150,000 or so clones, roughly four fifths of which appear only once. Material: PBMCs. These receptors all stem from a female donor in good health and CMV-seronegative.

The chain is built from TRBV5-1 and TRBJ2-3; D possibly corresponds to TRBD2 (5 bases). Germline V gene sequence: CDR1 SGHRS, CDR2 YFSETQ. There are 15 residues in the CDR3. Between the trimmed V and J ends, which lost 6 bases and 2 bases, there was a span of 16 bases. In DNA form, the CDR3 reads TGCGCCAGCACGGTAGCTCCCGGGAACACAGATACGCAGTATTTT. Its protein is CASTVAPGNTDTQYF.

The chain employs TRBV28 and TRBJ2-7, with D perhaps matching TRBD2 (5 bases). Between the trimmed V and J ends, which lost 3 bases and 2 bases, there was a span of 11 bases. The CDR3 is made up of 14 amino acids. Germline values: CDR1 MDHEN, CDR2 SYDVKM. The DNA of the CDR3 is TGTGCCAGCAGTTTGGGAGACGGTACCTACGAGCAGTACTTC. It encodes CASSLGDGTYEQYF.

A single count supports this clone. The genes are TRBV6-1 and TRBJ2-3; 14 bases are shared with TRBD2. Trimming cost V 8 bases and J 6 bases; bases outside gene matches: 4. The CDR3 loop spans 14 amino acids. The germline gives CDR1 MNHNS, CDR2 SASEGT. The CDR3 reads CASAGTSGGDTQYF. The CDR3 nucleotides read TGTGCCAGCGCCGGGACTAGCGGGGGCGATACGCAGTATTTT.

This chain links TRBV30 with TRBJ1-2; perhaps TRBD1 as D (6 bases). Trimming stripped 0 bases from V and 4 bases from J, with 18 bases between. Germline V gene lookup returns CDR1 GTSNPN and CDR2 SVGIG (reference sequence). The CDR3 spans 16 residues. CDR3 protein: CAWSVGSYRDSYGYTF. CDR3 nucleotides: TGTGCCTGGAGTGTTGGGTCGTACAGGGATTCCTATGGCTACACCTTC. The full variable domain, its missing parts supplied by reference TRBV30 and TRBJ1-2, is SQTIHQWPATLVQPVGSPLSLECTVEGTSNPNLYWYRQAAGRGLQLLFYSVGIGQISSEVPQNLSASRPQDRQFILSSKKLLLSDSGFYLCAWSVGSYRDSYGYTFGSGTRLTVV.

The V call is TRBV18, the J call TRBJ2-7; 7 bases line up with TRBD1. Germline V gene data show CDR1 as KGHSH and CDR2 as LQKENI. Trimming took 6 bases from V and 2 from J; bases not matched to a gene: 13. The CDR3 sequence is 16 residues long. CDR3 nucleotides: TGTGCCAGCTCCCCTATCCCCGGGACAGTAACCTACGAGCAGTACTTC. This gives the protein CASSPIPGTVTYEQYF.

This chain connects TRBV5-4 to TRBJ2-7; 9 nucleotides match TRBD1. V was pared by 4 bases and J by 4 bases, with 15 bases of the junction left unmatched. This CDR3 spans 17 amino acids. Germline V gives CDR1 SGHNT, CDR2 YYREEE (reference sequence). The DNA of the CDR3 is TGTGCCAGCAGCCCCGAGGGGGACAGGGTTAAACGGTACGAGCAGTACTTC. Its translation: CASSPEGDRVKRYEQYF. The variable domain in full, with the rest retrieved from reference TRBV5-4 and TRBJ2-7, is ETGVTQSPTHLIKTRGQQVTLRCSSQSGHNTVSWYQQALGQGPQFIFQYYREEENGRGNFPPRFSGLQFPNYSSELNVNALELDDSALYLCASSPEGDRVKRYEQYFGPGTRLTVT.

There are a few counts of this clone. The chain recombines TRBV4-2 with TRBJ2-3; TRBD2 aligns across 11 bases. This CDR3 is built from 17 residues. Trimming at V came to 4 bases and at J to 0 bases, leaving 6 bases not matched to a gene. CDR1 is LGHNA and CDR2 is YNFKEQ in the germline V gene. The CDR3 DNA is TGTGCCAGCAGCCTACGGACTAGCGGGCTTAGCACAGATACGCAGTATTTT. It codes for CASSLRTSGLSTDTQYF.

The chain employs TRBV4-2 and TRBJ2-1; possible D gene TRBD2, 5 bases. The ends were cut back, 3 bases at V and 0 bases at J, with 24 bases in the middle. Germline CDR1 and CDR2: LGHNA and YNFKEQ. This CDR3 is built from 20 residues. Written as DNA, the CDR3 is TGTGCCAGCAGCCATTCGGGGTTAGGAGGATGGGCGAGCTCCTACAATGAGCAGTTCTTC. Translated, it gives CASSHSGLGGWASSYNEQFF.

V and J are TRBV19 and TRBJ1-6, with D tentatively TRBD1 (6 bases). V lost 6 bases and J 7 bases, leaving 10 bases between the germline ends. The CDR3 consists of 13 residues. Germline values: CDR1 LNHDA, CDR2 SQIVND (reference sequence). CDR3 in amino acids: CASRQGFNSPLHF. The CDR3 coding sequence is TGTGCCAGTAGACAGGGTTTCAATTCACCCCTCCACTTT.

The rearrangement joins TRBV7-9 to TRBJ1-1, with 7 bases aligning to TRBD1. The V gene end was trimmed by 5 bases and the J gene end by 4 bases; junction bases not matched to a gene: 7. Germline CDR1 SEHNR, CDR2 FQNEAQ (reference sequence). The CDR3 loop spans 14 amino acids. The CDR3: CASSLGQVATEAFF. CDR3 coding DNA: TGTGCCAGCAGCCTAGGACAGGTGGCCACTGAAGCTTTCTTT.

This clone was seen a few times. V gene TRBV27 combines with J gene TRBJ1-3, with D tentatively TRBD1 (5 bases). The V end was cut by 0 bases, the J end by 1 base, with 7 bases between. CDR1 is MNHEY and CDR2 is SMNVEV in the germline V gene (reference sequence). The CDR3 consists of 15 residues. The CDR3 region has the DNA TGTGCCAGCAGTTTATCGGGGGGATCTGGAAACACCATATATTTT. It is translated as CASSLSGGSGNTIYF.

The chain carries TRBV9 and TRBJ2-2; the D is unclear. The CDR3 runs to 13 residues. Trimming shortened V by 0 bases and J by 8 bases, and 8 bases separated the two germline ends. Germline CDR1 reads SGDLS; CDR2 reads YYNGEE. The CDR3 DNA reads TGTGCCAGCAGCGTAGTAACTGCTGGGGAGCTGTTTTTT. Amino acids: CASSVVTAGELFF. The full variable domain, its missing parts supplied by reference TRBV9 and TRBJ2-2, is DSGVTQTPKHLITATGQRVTLRCSPRSGDLSVYWYQQSLDQGLQFLIQYYNGEERAKGNILERFSAQQFPDLHSELNLSSLELGDSALYFCASSVVTAGELFFGEGSRLTVL.

The table lists this clone with a few counts. The chain recombines TRBV5-5 with TRBJ2-3; perhaps TRBD2 as D (6 bases). Trimming removed 0 bases at V and 10 bases at J, with 12 bases between. The CDR3 totals 13 residues. Germline V gene data show CDR1 as SGHKS and CDR2 as YYEKEE (reference sequence). The CDR3 is CASSLEGTLAQYF. CDR3 bases: TGTGCCAGCAGCTTGGAAGGGACTTTAGCGCAGTATTTT.

V gene TRBV2 combines with J gene TRBJ1-5; 8 bases align to TRBD1. CDR3 length: 14 residues. Germline V gene lookup returns CDR1 SNHLY and CDR2 FYNNEI. With V trimmed by 7 bases and J by 4 bases, 6 bases remained unmatched. CDR3 sequence: CASIGQGGNQPQHF. The CDR3 region has the DNA TGTGCCAGCATCGGACAGGGTGGGAATCAGCCCCAGCATTTT.

The CDR3 DNA reads as TGTGCCAGCAGCTTAGACCCAGGGGATGGGGGCACAGATACGCAGTATTTT. This sequence encodes CASSLDPGDGGTDTQYF. This rearrangement joins TRBV7-6 to TRBJ2-3; D is perhaps TRBD1 (6 bases). The germline gives CDR1 SGHVS, CDR2 FNYEAQ. The CDR3 extends over 17 amino acids. The V and J ends lost 1 base and 1 base respectively, with 15 bases between them.

This clone has just one count. The J gene is TRBJ1-2, the V gene TRBV6-6, with 8 bases fitting TRBD1. CDR3 length: 14 amino acids. The V and J ends lost 9 bases and 10 bases, in that order; junction bases with no gene match: 16. CDR1 is MNHNY and CDR2 is SVGAGI in the germline V gene (reference sequence). CDR3 amino acids: CASQDRERMQYYTF. The CDR3 nucleotides read TGTGCCAGTCAGGACAGGGAACGAATGCAATACTACACCTTC.

This clone has only a few counts. The chain has TRBV6-5 and TRBJ2-1, with D possibly being TRBD1 (7 bases). Germline V gene sequence: CDR1 MNHEY, CDR2 SVGAGI. The CDR3 length is 15 residues. V dropped 6 bases and J dropped 0 bases, with 12 bases sitting between them. The CDR3 is CASRPQGGSYNEQFF. The CDR3 nucleotides read TGTGCCAGCAGACCTCAGGGGGGCTCCTACAATGAGCAGTTCTTC.